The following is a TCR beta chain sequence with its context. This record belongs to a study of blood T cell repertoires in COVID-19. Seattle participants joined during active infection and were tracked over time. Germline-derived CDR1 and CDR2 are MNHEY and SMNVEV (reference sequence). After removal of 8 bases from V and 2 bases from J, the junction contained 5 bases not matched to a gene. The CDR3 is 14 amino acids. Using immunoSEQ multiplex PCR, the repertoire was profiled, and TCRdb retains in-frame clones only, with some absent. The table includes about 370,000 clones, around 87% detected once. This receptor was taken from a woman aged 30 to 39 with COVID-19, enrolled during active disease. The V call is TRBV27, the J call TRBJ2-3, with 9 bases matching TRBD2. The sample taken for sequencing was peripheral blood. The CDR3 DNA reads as TGTGCCAGCGGAGGACTAGCGACCACAGATACGCAGTATTTT. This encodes CASGGLATTDTQYF.